This is a list of T cell receptor beta chains from one sample in a study of blood T cell repertoires in COVID-19. The table came from immunoSEQ multiplex PCR; TCRdb's copy has only in-frame clones and leaves some out. The sample has approximately 260,000 clones, roughly 88% seen once. Input material: peripheral blood. The receptors stem from a woman aged 65 to 85 with COVID-19, enrolled during active disease. CDR3s include the opening cysteine and the closing phenylalanine or tryptophan. D genes are given only for firm matches. A row's size may be missing; if present it is once, few, many or a size class.

TRBV4-1	TRBJ1-6	NA	NA	TGCGCCAGCAGCCAAGAGGGCGTTATGTCACCCCTCCACTTT	CASSQEGVMSPLHF
TRBV7-9	TRBJ1-1	TRBD1	NA	TGTGCCAGCAACGTGGACAGGACTGAAGCTTTCTTT	CASNVDRTEAFF
TRBV28	TRBJ2-7	TRBD2	NA	TGTGCCAGCAGCTCACCGGGACTAGCTGCCGAGCAGTACTTC	CASSSPGLAAEQYF
TRBV28	TRBJ2-3	TRBD2	NA	TGTGCCAGCAGTCGTAGACGAGCCGTCGCGGGAGAAATAGATACGCAGTATTTT	CASSRRRAVAGEIDTQYF
TRBV7-2	TRBJ2-2	NA	NA	TGTGCCAGCAGCTCAATTGGGCCCCCCCGCACCGGGGAGCTGTTTTTT	CASSSIGPPRTGELFF
TRBV5-6	TRBJ1-6	NA	NA	TGTGCCAGCAGCTTGGGAGGGAGCAACTCACCCCTCCACTTT	CASSLGGSNSPLHF
TRBV19	TRBJ1-2	NA	NA	TGTGCCAGTACGACAGGTCCTGACTATGGCTACACCTTC	CASTTGPDYGYTF
TRBV18	TRBJ1-1	NA	NA	TGTGCCAGCTCACCAAATGCGGGAGGGGAGGGCACTGAAGCTTTCTTT	CASSPNAGGEGTEAFF
TRBV7-9	TRBJ1-4	NA	NA	TGTGCCAGCAGCCCTAAGACTTCAACTAATGAAAAACTGTTTTTT	CASSPKTSTNEKLFF
TRBV10-3	TRBJ1-1	NA	NA	TGTGCCATCACCCCGACAGTGAACACTGAAGCTTTCTTT	CAITPTVNTEAFF
TRBV6-5	TRBJ2-6	NA	NA	TGTGCCAGCAGGGGGACATCCGGGGCCAACGTCCTGACTTTC	CASRGTSGANVLTF
TRBV12-3/TRBV12-4	TRBJ2-7	NA	NA	TGTGCCAGCAGTTTACTCGCCTACGAGCAGTACTTC	CASSLLAYEQYF
TRBV7-3	TRBJ2-1	TRBD1	NA	TGTGCCAGCAGCTTCACCGGGACAGGGTACAATGAGCAGTTCTTC	CASSFTGTGYNEQFF
TRBV6-2/TRBV6-3	TRBJ2-7	TRBD1	NA	TGTGCCAGCAGTTTGGGACAGGGGGTCTACGAGCAGTACTTC	CASSLGQGVYEQYF
TRBV6-5	TRBJ2-7	TRBD2	NA	TGTGCCAGCAGTTACACGAATAGCGGGAGAGACGAGCAGTACTTC	CASSYTNSGRDEQYF
TRBV28	TRBJ2-2	TRBD2	NA	TGTGCCAGCAGTATACTAGCGGGTGTCGGGGAGCTGTTTTTT	CASSILAGVGELFF
TRBV28	TRBJ2-5	TRBD1	NA	TGTGCCAGCAGTTTATTAACAGGGGCCCGCCAAGAGACCCAGTACTTC	CASSLLTGARQETQYF
TRBV20-1	TRBJ2-7	NA	NA	TGCAGTGCTAGATATGAGGAGCAGTACTTC	CSARYEEQYF
TRBV19	TRBJ1-2	NA	NA	TGTGCCAGTAGACTGACTCGGCGCCTTGGCTACACCTTC	CASRLTRRLGYTF
TRBV3-1/TRBV3-2	TRBJ2-5	TRBD2	once	TGTGCCAGCAGCCAAGATCGTAGCGGGGAAGAGACCCAGTACTTC	CASSQDRSGEETQYF
TRBV3-1/TRBV3-2	TRBJ2-7	NA	NA	TGTGCCAGCAGCCAAGCTTTAGCTCCCTCCTACGAGCAGTACTTC	CASSQALAPSYEQYF
TRBV12-5	TRBJ1-5	NA	NA	TGTGCTAGTGGTAAGAGGGGCAATCAGCCCCAGCATTTT	CASGKRGNQPQHF
TRBV5-1	TRBJ2-2	NA	NA	TGCGCCAGCAGCTTGTCCGGCAGGGTCACCGGGGAGCTGTTTTTT	CASSLSGRVTGELFF
TRBV19	TRBJ2-1	NA	NA	TGTGCCAGTAACCTCCCGGAGGCGGGCTACAATGAGCAGTTCTTC	CASNLPEAGYNEQFF
TRBV27	TRBJ1-5	NA	NA	TGTGCCAGCAGAATCGGAGGGGGGGGTCAGCCCCAGCATTTT	CASRIGGGGQPQHF
TRBV4-3	TRBJ2-7	NA	NA	TGCGCCAGCAGCCAAGATCAGCGCTACGAGCAGTACTTC	CASSQDQRYEQYF
TRBV18	TRBJ2-1	TRBD1	NA	TGTGCCAGCTCACCCTCCGGGACAGGGTACAATGAGCAGTTCTTC	CASSPSGTGYNEQFF
TRBV29-1	TRBJ1-2	TRBD1	NA	TGCAGCGTTGCACCCCGGGACAGGGCTGGCTACACCTTC	CSVAPRDRAGYTF
TRBV4-3	TRBJ2-7	NA	NA	TGCGCCAGCAGCCAAGAGACAGCCCTCGAGCAGTACTTC	CASSQETALEQYF
TRBV29-1	TRBJ1-1	NA	NA	TGCAGCGTTGATCTTGGGGGGGACACTGAAGCTTTCTTT	CSVDLGGDTEAFF
TRBV6-6	TRBJ2-7	NA	NA	TGTGCCAGCAGCACCTGGGACTTAAAGTCCTACGAGCAGTACTTC	CASSTWDLKSYEQYF
TRBV28	TRBJ1-4	NA	NA	TGTGCCAGCAGTTCCCTAGACGGCTATAATGAAAAACTGTTTTTT	CASSSLDGYNEKLFF
TRBV6-6	TRBJ1-2	NA	few	TGTGCCAGCAGCTCCAGGGGACCGAATGGCTACACCTTC	CASSSRGPNGYTF
TRBV30	TRBJ2-3	TRBD1	NA	TGTGCCTGGAGCCGTGGACAGGGGGTGGATACGCAGTATTTT	CAWSRGQGVDTQYF
TRBV19	TRBJ2-1	NA	NA	TGTGCCAGTAGTATAGCAGTGACAGGTTCTTGGAATGAGCAGTTCTTC	CASSIAVTGSWNEQFF
TRBV11-2	TRBJ2-7	TRBD2	NA	TGTGCCAGCAGCCTGACAGGGTGGGGACTAGCGGGCTACGAGCAGTACTTC	CASSLTGWGLAGYEQYF
TRBV5-1	TRBJ1-4	NA	NA	TGCGCCAGCAGCTTGGCGGGGGGAGGAGGATATAATGAAAAACTGTTTTTT	CASSLAGGGGYNEKLFF
TRBV7-3	TRBJ2-7	NA	NA	TGTGCCAGCAGCTTGGGGCTGGGGAAGCACGAGCAGTACTTC	CASSLGLGKHEQYF
TRBV5-1	TRBJ1-1	TRBD1	NA	TGCGCCAGCAGCTTGGGGACAGGCGCCACGTCAACTGGAGCTTTCTTT	CASSLGTGATSTGAFF
TRBV4-1	TRBJ2-3	NA	once	TGCGCCAGCAGCCAAACCGGGAGCACGGATACGCAGTATTTT	CASSQTGSTDTQYF
TRBV5-1	TRBJ2-3	NA	NA	TGCGCCAGCAGCTTGAAAACCAGGGGAAGCACAGATACGCAGTATTTT	CASSLKTRGSTDTQYF
TRBV28	TRBJ2-2	NA	NA	TGTGCCAGCAGTCCCTATGGAGGGGTGAGAGCCGGGGAGCTGTTTTTT	CASSPYGGVRAGELFF
TRBV29-1	TRBJ2-1	NA	NA	TGCAGCGCCGCAGCCGGGACTCTGAACAATGAGCAGTTCTTC	CSAAAGTLNNEQFF
TRBV12-3/TRBV12-4	TRBJ2-3	NA	NA	TGTGCCAGCAGTTTACTCAGCACAGATACGCAGTATTTT	CASSLLSTDTQYF
TRBV30	TRBJ1-1	NA	NA	TGTGCCTACATACGGGAGCACTTATCCCAAGCTTTCTTT	CAYIREHLSQAFF
TRBV19	TRBJ1-4	NA	NA	TGTGCCAGTAGTATAGATGGTTCAGGGCTGACTGAAAAACTGTTTTTT	CASSIDGSGLTEKLFF
TRBV5-6	TRBJ2-7	TRBD2	NA	TGTGCCAGCAGCTTGGTTCGTAGCGGGCCCTACGAGCAGTACTTC	CASSLVRSGPYEQYF
TRBV11-2	TRBJ1-1	TRBD1	few	TGTGCCAGCAGCTCATTCAGGGGGCGCGGCACTGAAGCTTTCTTT	CASSSFRGRGTEAFF
TRBV19	TRBJ2-1	NA	NA	TGTGCCAGTAGTGAGGACTGGCCCCACAATGAGCAGTTCTTC	CASSEDWPHNEQFF
TRBV11-2	TRBJ1-2	TRBD1	NA	TGTGCCAGCAGCTTATCAGGGGGCGCAACCTATGGCTACACCTTC	CASSLSGGATYGYTF
TRBV19	TRBJ1-4	NA	NA	TGTGCCAGCAGAACCACAGGGCTTAGTGAGGAAAAACTGTTTTTT	CASRTTGLSEEKLFF